Included here is one TCR beta chain sequence, with context. Sample-barcoded 5' priming and a J-beta primer mix drove a second PCR of about 7 to 12 cycles. MiXCR, applied by TCRdb to the 5' RACE reads, yields one record per CDR3 protein. The sample has 250,000 to 300,000 distinct CDR3 sequences; 25% to 30% are singletons. They isolated at least 6 million PBMCs from each sample. Samples each had at least 5.5 micrograms of total RNA extracted. Germline V CDR1 and CDR2: MDHEN, SYDVKM. V was clipped by 5 bases and J by 2 bases, with 13 bases between them. The CDR3 sequence is 14 residues long. The data originate from a study of blood T cells in healthy people across ages.

The sample comprised blood. V and J are TRBV28 and TRBJ2-7; D might be TRBD2 (5 bases). The sequence was collected from a woman in her sixties or seventies in good health. The CDR3 region has the DNA TGTGCCAGCAGTAGCGGTAGACGCGCCTACGAGCAGTACTTC. The encoded protein is CASSSGRRAYEQYF.